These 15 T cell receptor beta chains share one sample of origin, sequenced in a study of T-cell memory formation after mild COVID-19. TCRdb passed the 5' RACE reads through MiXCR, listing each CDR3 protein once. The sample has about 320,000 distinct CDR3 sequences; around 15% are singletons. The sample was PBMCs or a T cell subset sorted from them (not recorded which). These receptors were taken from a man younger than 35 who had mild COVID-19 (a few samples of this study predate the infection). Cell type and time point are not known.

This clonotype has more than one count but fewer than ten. Here the CDR3 DNA reads TGTGCCAGCAGCTTCCAGGGCAGGGTTGGAGAGCAGTACTTC. Residues: CASSFQGRVGEQYF. The chain recombines TRBV7-9 with TRBJ2-7, with D perhaps TRBD1 (5 bases). This CDR3 has 14 amino acids. The V gene's germline CDR1 is SEHNR and CDR2 FQNEAQ (reference sequence). V dropped 3 bases and J dropped 7 bases, with 16 bases sitting between them.

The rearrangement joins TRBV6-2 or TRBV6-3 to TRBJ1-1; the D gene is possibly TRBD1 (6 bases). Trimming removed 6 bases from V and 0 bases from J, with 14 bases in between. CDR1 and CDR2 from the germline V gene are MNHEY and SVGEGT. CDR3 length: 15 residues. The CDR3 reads CASRENGQLNTEAFF. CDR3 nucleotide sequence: TGTGCCAGCAGAGAGAATGGACAGCTGAACACTGAAGCTTTCTTT.

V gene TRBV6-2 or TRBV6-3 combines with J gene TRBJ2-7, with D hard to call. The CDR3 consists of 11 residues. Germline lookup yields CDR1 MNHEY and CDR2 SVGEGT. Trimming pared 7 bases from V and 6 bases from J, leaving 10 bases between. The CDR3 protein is CASTYASEQYF. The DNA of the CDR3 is TGTGCCAGCACCTATGCTAGCGAGCAGTACTTC.

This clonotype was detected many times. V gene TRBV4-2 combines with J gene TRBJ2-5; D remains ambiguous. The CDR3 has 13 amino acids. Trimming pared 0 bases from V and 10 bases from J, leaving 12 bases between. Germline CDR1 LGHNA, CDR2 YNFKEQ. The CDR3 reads CASSQEYGRDQYF. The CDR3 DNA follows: TGTGCCAGCAGCCAAGAATATGGGCGAGACCAGTACTTC.

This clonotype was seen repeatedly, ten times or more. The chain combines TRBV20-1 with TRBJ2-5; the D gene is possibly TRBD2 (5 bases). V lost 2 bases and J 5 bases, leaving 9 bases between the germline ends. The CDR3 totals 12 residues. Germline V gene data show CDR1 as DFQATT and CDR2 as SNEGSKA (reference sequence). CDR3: CSARSAGETQYF. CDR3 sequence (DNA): TGCAGTGCTAGATCGGCGGGCGAGACCCAGTACTTC.

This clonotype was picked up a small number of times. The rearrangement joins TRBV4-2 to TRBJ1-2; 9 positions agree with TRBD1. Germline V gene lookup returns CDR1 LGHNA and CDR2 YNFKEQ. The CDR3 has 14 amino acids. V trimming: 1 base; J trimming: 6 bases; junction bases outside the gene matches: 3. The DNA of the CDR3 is TGTGCCAGCAGCCAAGGGACAGGGGCGGATGGCTACACCTTC. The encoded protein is CASSQGTGADGYTF.

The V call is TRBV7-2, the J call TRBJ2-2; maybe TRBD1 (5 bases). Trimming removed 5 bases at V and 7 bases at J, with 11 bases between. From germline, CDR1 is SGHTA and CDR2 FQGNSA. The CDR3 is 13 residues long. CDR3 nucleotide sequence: TGTGCCAGCAGCCGACAGTATGGCGGGGAGCTGTTTTTT. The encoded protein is CASSRQYGGELFF.

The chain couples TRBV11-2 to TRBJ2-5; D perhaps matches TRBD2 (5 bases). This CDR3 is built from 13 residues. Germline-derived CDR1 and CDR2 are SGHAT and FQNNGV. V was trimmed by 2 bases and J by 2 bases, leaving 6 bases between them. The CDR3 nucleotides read TGTGCCAGCAGCTTAACTAGGCAAGAGACCCAGTACTTC. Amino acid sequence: CASSLTRQETQYF.

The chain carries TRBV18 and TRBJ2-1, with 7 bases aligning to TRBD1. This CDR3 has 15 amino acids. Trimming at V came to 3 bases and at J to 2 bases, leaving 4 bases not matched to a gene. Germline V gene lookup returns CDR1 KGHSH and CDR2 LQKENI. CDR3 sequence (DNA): TGTGCCAGCTCACCCCGGCAGGGGGCCTACAATGAGCAGTTCTTC. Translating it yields CASSPRQGAYNEQFF. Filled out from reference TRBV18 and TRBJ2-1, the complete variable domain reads NAGVMQNPRHLVRRRGQEARLRCSPMKGHSHVYWYRQLPEEGLKFMVYLQKENIIDESGMPKERFSAEFPKEGPSILRIQQVVRGDSAAYFCASSPRQGAYNEQFFGPGTRLTVL.

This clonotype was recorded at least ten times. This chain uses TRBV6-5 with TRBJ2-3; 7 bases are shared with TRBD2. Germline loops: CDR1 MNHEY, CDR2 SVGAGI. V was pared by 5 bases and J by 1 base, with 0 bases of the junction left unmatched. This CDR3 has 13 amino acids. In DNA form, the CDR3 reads TGTGCCAGCAGTCGGGGGGGCACAGATACGCAGTATTTT. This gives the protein CASSRGGTDTQYF.

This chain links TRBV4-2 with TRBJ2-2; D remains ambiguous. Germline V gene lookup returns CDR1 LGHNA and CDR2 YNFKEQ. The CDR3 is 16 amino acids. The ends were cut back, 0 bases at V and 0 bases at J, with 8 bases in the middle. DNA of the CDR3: TGTGCCAGCAGCCAAGATAGACGGACGAACACCGGGGAGCTGTTTTTT. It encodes CASSQDRRTNTGELFF.

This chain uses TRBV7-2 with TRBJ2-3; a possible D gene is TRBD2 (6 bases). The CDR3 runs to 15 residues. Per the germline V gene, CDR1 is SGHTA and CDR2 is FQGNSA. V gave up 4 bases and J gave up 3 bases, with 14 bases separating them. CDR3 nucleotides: TGTGCCAGCAGCTACACGGGCGGGGAGACAGATACGCAGTATTTT. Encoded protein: CASSYTGGETDTQYF. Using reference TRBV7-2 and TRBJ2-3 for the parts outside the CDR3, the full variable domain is GAGVSQSPSNKVTEKGKDVELRCDPISGHTALYWYRQSLGQGLEFLIYFQGNSAPDKSGLPSDRFSAERTGGSVSTLTIQRTQQEDSAVYLCASSYTGGETDTQYFGPGTRLTVL.

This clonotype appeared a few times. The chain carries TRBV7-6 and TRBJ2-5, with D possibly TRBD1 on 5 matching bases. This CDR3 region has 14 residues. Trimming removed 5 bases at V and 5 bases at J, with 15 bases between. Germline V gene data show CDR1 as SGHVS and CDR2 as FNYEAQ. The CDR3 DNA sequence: TGTGCCAGCAGCGCTACTCAGGGTTGGGAGACCCAGTACTTC. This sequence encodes CASSATQGWETQYF.

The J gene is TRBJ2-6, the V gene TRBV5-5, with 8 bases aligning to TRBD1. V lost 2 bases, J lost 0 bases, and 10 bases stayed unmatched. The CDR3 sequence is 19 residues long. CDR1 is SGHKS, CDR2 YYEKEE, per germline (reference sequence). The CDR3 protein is CASSFLPGQASSGANVLTF. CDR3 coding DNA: TGTGCCAGCAGCTTTCTACCGGGACAGGCCAGCTCTGGGGCCAACGTCCTGACTTTC.

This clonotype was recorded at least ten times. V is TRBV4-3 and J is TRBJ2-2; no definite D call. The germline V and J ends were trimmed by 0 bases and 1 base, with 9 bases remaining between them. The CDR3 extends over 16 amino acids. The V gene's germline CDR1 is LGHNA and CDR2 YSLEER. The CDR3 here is CASSQEGAKNTGELFF. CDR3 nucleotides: TGCGCCAGCAGCCAAGAGGGCGCAAAGAACACCGGGGAGCTGTTTTTT.